Detailed here is one T cell receptor (beta chain). Antigen: not known. The sample's time point: newly diagnosed, previously untreated cHL patient sample. The CD8+ T cells came from thawed PBMCs through magnetic negative selection. Comparator PBMCs were from newly diagnosed, untreated classical Hodgkin lymphoma. The data originate from a study of PD-1 blockade in classical Hodgkin lymphoma. Study results and caveats: Causes of the repertoire differences remain undefined, possibly disease activity or prior therapy. When set against healthy donors, newly diagnosed patients were reported to show lower baseline TCR diversity.

TCRdb's table, derived via immunoSEQ multiplex PCR, lists solely in-frame clones and lacks some. The sample holds 23,000 or so clones, more than 75% seen once. This CDR3 comprises 14 residues. Germline V gene data show CDR1 as GTSNPN and CDR2 as SVGIG (reference sequence). Trimming removed 2 bases at V and 5 bases at J, with 16 bases between. The chain couples TRBV30 to TRBJ2-7; D could derive from TRBD1 or TRBD2 (6 bases each). The specimen sequenced was CD8+ T cells from blood. The sequence was obtained from a human donor with classical Hodgkin lymphoma. Here the CDR3 reads CAWSPRGRKDEQYF. CDR3 bases: TGTGCCTGGAGTCCACGGGGGCGGAAGGACGAGCAGTACTTC.